The rows below give T cell receptor beta chains drawn from one sample of a study of T cell repertoires and HLA-DP antigens. Generated by immunoSEQ multiplex PCR, the TCRdb table keeps only in-frame clones and is missing some. The data hold over 60,000 clones, with just under 80% observed a single time. These receptors are not linked to any known antigen. The specimen sequenced was CD4+ T cells from PBMCs. The receptors come from a man between 60 and 75 years old in good health and CMV-seronegative. Both conserved end residues are part of each CDR3. A D gene is named only where the DNA matches it firmly. Clone size is shown for a subset of rows, as once, few, many or a class of expanded clone.

CDR3: CASSSPTGSGNEKLFF
DNA: TGTGCCAGCAGTTCTCCCACAGGTTCGGGTAATGAAAAACTGTTTTTT
J: TRBJ1-4
V: TRBV28
size: once
D: .

CDR3: CASSLSGTGARVTEAFF
DNA: TGTGCCAGCAGCTTATCTGGGACAGGGGCCCGTGTCACTGAAGCTTTCTTT
J: TRBJ1-1
V: TRBV7-2
size: few
D: TRBD1

CDR3: CASSLSPGDTQYF
DNA: TGTGCCAGCAGCTTAAGCCCCGGGGACACCCAGTACTTC
J: TRBJ2-5
V: TRBV7-3
size: .
D: .

CDR3: CASSPVVGGVGPQHF
DNA: TGTGCCAGCAGTCCAGTGGTAGGGGGAGTGGGGCCCCAGCATTTT
J: TRBJ1-5
V: TRBV7-2
size: .
D: .

CDR3: CASSPRQSSYNEQFF
DNA: TGTGCCAGCTCACCACGCCAGTCCTCCTACAATGAGCAGTTCTTC
J: TRBJ2-1
V: TRBV18
size: once
D: .

CDR3: CASNPGELFF
DNA: TGTGCCAGCAACCCCGGGGAGCTGTTTTTT
J: TRBJ2-2
V: TRBV21-1
size: .
D: .

CDR3: CASSLRNNSPLHF
DNA: TGTGCCAGCAGCCTCAGGAATAATTCACCCCTCCACTTT
J: TRBJ1-6
V: TRBV14
size: .
D: .

CDR3: CASSQGSTRGGEKLFF
DNA: TGCGCCAGCAGCCAAGGGTCCACGCGAGGGGGTGAAAAACTGTTTTTT
J: TRBJ1-4
V: TRBV4-1
size: .
D: .

CDR3: CSASGQHEAFF
DNA: TGCAGTGCTAGTGGACAGCATGAAGCTTTCTTT
J: TRBJ1-1
V: TRBV20-1
size: .
D: .

CDR3: CASSLRSETQYF
DNA: TGTGCCAGCAGCCTTCGCTCGGAGACCCAGTACTTC
J: TRBJ2-5
V: TRBV11-3
size: .
D: .